The 19 T cell receptor beta chains below all came from one sample that was sequenced in a study of T cell responses to AZD1222 COVID-19 vaccine. The assay was immunoSEQ multiplex PCR, and TCRdb's table has in-frame clones only and misses some. The sample has about 180,000 clones; around 90% are singletons. The sample consisted of peripheral blood, taken 28 days after the second AZD1222 dose. The origin of the receptors is an adult who received the AZD1222 COVID-19 vaccine.

The V call is TRBV2, the J call TRBJ2-7; D is ambiguous. Looked up from germline, CDR1 is SNHLY and CDR2 is FYNNEI. The CDR3 length is 13 residues. The V and J ends lost 5 bases and 5 bases respectively, with 13 bases between them. CDR3 loop: CASSSEATNEQYF. CDR3 nucleotides: TGTGCCAGCAGTTCTGAGGCGACGAACGAGCAGTACTTC.

The chain couples TRBV28 to TRBJ2-2, with 8 bases identical to TRBD1. V shed 6 bases and J 5 bases; nucleotides not matched to a gene: 5. The CDR3 has 14 amino acids. From germline, CDR1 is MDHEN and CDR2 SYDVKM. This CDR3 is CASSGQGETGELFF. The CDR3 DNA follows: TGTGCCAGCAGCGGACAGGGCGAGACCGGGGAGCTGTTTTTT.

The rearrangement uses TRBV19 and TRBJ2-7; 7 nucleotides agree with TRBD1. CDR1 is LNHDA, CDR2 SQIVND, per germline (reference sequence). After removal of 3 bases from V and 4 bases from J, the junction contained 12 bases not matched to a gene. The CDR3 length is 16 residues. In nucleotides, the CDR3 is TGTGCCAGTAGTATCACTTTCCAGGGGGAAAGTTACGAGCAGTACTTC. Translated: CASSITFQGESYEQYF.

The rearrangement uses TRBV18 and TRBJ2-1; 7 bases align to TRBD1. CDR3 length: 18 residues. After removal of 3 bases from V and 0 bases from J, the junction contained 11 bases not matched to a gene. Per the germline V gene, CDR1 is KGHSH and CDR2 is LQKENI. CDR3 protein: CASSPLTLQGSSYNEQFF. The CDR3 DNA follows: TGTGCCAGCTCACCGCTGACACTACAGGGGAGCTCCTACAATGAGCAGTTCTTC.

V is TRBV12-5 and J is TRBJ1-2; 7 bases align to TRBD1. The CDR3 is 15 residues long. CDR1 is LGHNT and CDR2 is FRNRAP in the germline V gene. The junction had 12 bases not matched to a gene; V was cut back by 8 bases and J by 3 bases. The CDR3 region has the DNA TGTGCTAGTCCGACCGGGACAGATTCAGACTATGGCTACACCTTC. Translating gives CASPTGTDSDYGYTF.

The chain joins TRBV19 to TRBJ1-2, with TRBD1 identical over 8 bases. Losses at the gene ends were 6 bases for V and 6 bases for J; bases not matched to a gene: 15. The CDR3 runs to 16 residues. CDR1 LNHDA and CDR2 SQIVND come from the germline V gene (reference sequence). DNA of the CDR3: TGTGCCAGTAGCTCCCGACGGGTGGACAGGGTAAATGGCTACACCTTC. Translating gives CASSSRRVDRVNGYTF.

This chain links TRBV6-6 with TRBJ2-5; 10 bases are a match to TRBD2. V lost 6 bases and J lost 4; bases outside the gene matches: 8. Per germline, CDR1 MNHNY and CDR2 SVGAGI (reference sequence). This CDR3 has 15 residues. The CDR3 spells CASSSGTSERETQYF. The CDR3 DNA follows: TGTGCCAGCAGCTCCGGGACTAGCGAGAGAGAGACCCAGTACTTC.

The chain uses TRBV3-1 (or the pseudogene TRBV3-2) and TRBJ2-7; 13 nucleotides align to TRBD2. Trimming took 5 bases from V and 2 from J; bases not matched to a gene: 3. Germline CDR1 reads LGHDT; CDR2 reads YNNKEL (reference sequence). CDR3 length: 15 amino acids. The CDR3 loop is CASSGGTSGAYEQYF. In DNA form, the CDR3 reads TGTGCCAGCAGCGGAGGGACTAGCGGGGCCTACGAGCAGTACTTC.

This clone has a single count. The CDR3 sequence: CASSLEGEMFTDTQYF. DNA for the CDR3: TGCGCCAGCAGCTTGGAAGGGGAGATGTTTACAGATACGCAGTATTTT. The chain couples TRBV5-1 to TRBJ2-3; D possibly uses TRBD1 or TRBD2 (5 bases each). This CDR3 is built from 16 residues. The germline V gene has CDR1 SGHRS and CDR2 YFSETQ. V lost 0 bases, J lost 3 bases, and 14 bases lay in between.

The chain recombines TRBV6-6 with TRBJ1-1, with D perhaps TRBD1 (5 bases). Trimming left V 7 bases short and J 1 base short, with 16 bases between. The CDR3 is 15 residues long. The germline CDR1 and CDR2 sequences are MNHNY and SVGAGI (reference sequence). CDR3 sequence reads: CASTQWDPTNTEAFF. For the CDR3, the DNA is TGTGCCAGCACCCAATGGGACCCCACGAACACTGAAGCTTTCTTT.

The count of this clone is one. This rearrangement joins TRBV5-6 to TRBJ1-6, with D unresolved. The CDR3 runs 15 residues. Germline-derived CDR1 and CDR2 are SGHDT and YYEEEE. V was clipped by 4 bases and J by 6 bases, with 14 bases between them. The CDR3 nucleotides read TGTGCCAGCAGCGTTAGTACCCCCTCTAATTCACCCCTCCACTTT. Residues: CASSVSTPSNSPLHF.

The chain recombines TRBV7-2 with TRBJ1-6; D might be TRBD1 (6 bases). CDR3 size: 13 residues. The germline V and J ends were trimmed by 5 bases and 10 bases, with 12 bases remaining between them. Germline V gene sequence: CDR1 SGHTA, CDR2 FQGNSA. The CDR3 loop reads CASSVQGDSPLHF. The CDR3 region has the DNA TGTGCCAGCAGCGTACAGGGTGACTCACCCCTCCACTTT.

The chain is built from TRBV3-1 (or the pseudogene TRBV3-2) and TRBJ2-4; TRBD2 matches at 9 bases. Germline values: CDR1 LGHDT, CDR2 YNNKEL (reference sequence). The V gene end was trimmed by 0 bases and the J gene end by 0 bases; junction bases not matched to a gene: 3. CDR3 length: 17 amino acids. Here the CDR3 reads CASSQDPSGEAKNIQYF. DNA of the CDR3: TGTGCCAGCAGCCAAGATCCTAGCGGGGAAGCCAAAAACATTCAGTACTTC.

This clone was found once. J is TRBJ1-1 and V is TRBV19; 7 bases fit TRBD1. The J segment lost 1 base and the V segment lost 6 bases, leaving 2 bases of the junction unmatched. The CDR3 totals 13 residues. Germline V gene sequence: CDR1 LNHDA, CDR2 SQIVND (reference sequence). This chain's CDR3 is CASSRTGNTEAFF. The CDR3 bases are TGTGCCAGTAGCAGGACAGGGAACACTGAAGCTTTCTTT.

The rearrangement uses TRBV10-3 and TRBJ2-7, with TRBD1 matching 8 bases. CDR1 is ENHRY and CDR2 is SYGVKD in the germline V gene. V shed 0 bases, J shed 6 bases, and the junction held 4 bases outside the gene matches. The CDR3 has 14 amino acids. CDR3 coding DNA: TGTGCCATCAGTGAGTCGGACAGGGTAGGCGAGCAGTACTTC. This codes for CAISESDRVGEQYF.

This clone is a singleton in its sample. The chain links TRBV5-8 to TRBJ1-6; 7 nucleotides align to TRBD1. Germline assignment: CDR1 SGHTS and CDR2 YDEGEE. This CDR3 spans 15 amino acids. The V segment lost 6 bases and the J segment 4 bases; nucleotides outside the gene matches: 7. DNA of the CDR3: TGTGCCAGCAAGCGACAGGGCCTTTATAATTCACCCCTCCACTTT. Amino acid sequence: CASKRQGLYNSPLHF.

The chain has TRBV5-5 and TRBJ2-1; no firm D call. In germline, CDR1 is SGHKS, CDR2 YYEKEE (reference sequence). The CDR3 runs to 11 residues. Trimming removed 1 base from V and 9 bases from J, with 5 bases in between. CDR3 amino acids: CASSLYSEQFF. CDR3 coding DNA: TGTGCCAGCAGCTTGTACTCTGAGCAGTTCTTC.

The chain recombines TRBV7-2 with TRBJ1-2; 10 nucleotides align to TRBD1. Per germline, CDR1 SGHTA and CDR2 FQGNSA. The CDR3 runs to 15 residues. V gave up 4 bases and J gave up 6 bases; unmatched junction bases: 8. The CDR3 coding sequence is TGTGCCAGCAGCTCCGGGACAGGGGATGTAGATGGCTACACCTTC. It translates to CASSSGTGDVDGYTF.

This clone was counted a single time. This chain links TRBV27 with TRBJ2-7; D gene uncertain. Germline V gene sequence: CDR1 MNHEY, CDR2 SMNVEV (reference sequence). The CDR3 loop spans 12 amino acids. V gave up 3 bases and J gave up 7 bases, with 10 bases separating them. CDR3 protein: CASSFSGREQYF. CDR3 in DNA: TGTGCCAGCAGTTTTTCAGGCAGGGAGCAGTACTTC.